The rows below give T cell receptor beta chains drawn from one sample of a study of shared clonotypes between healthy human individuals. Method: immunoSEQ multiplex PCR; TCRdb's copy keeps in-frame clones and lacks some. The sample holds about 470,000 clones, around 79% seen once. The sequenced material came from PBMCs. The source of these receptors is a woman aged 40-49 years in good health. Some clones in this sample may be carry-over from other donors' samples. CDR3s include the opening cysteine and the closing phenylalanine or tryptophan.

>TRBJ2-7|TRBV15
CATSRHVEDSSYEQYF
>TRBJ2-1|TRBV5-1
CASSSLQGSYNEQFF
>TRBJ1-2|TRBV18
CASSQNREQGGYTF
>TRBJ2-7|TRBV7-2
CASSSRGPYEQYF
>TRBJ2-7|TRBV27
CASSFLAGEGEQYF
>TRBJ1-5|TRBV9
CASSVGPGSKDQPQHF
>TRBJ2-7|TRBV10-2
CASSLAGGPGHEQYF
>TRBJ2-6|TRBV5-1
CASSLQGSPSSGANVLTF
>NA|TRBV5-1
CASSLGGSGYEQYF
>TRBJ2-7|TRBV30
CAWMSRDTNYEQYF
>TRBJ2-4|TRBV28
CASKVGEGINIQYF
>TRBJ2-2|TRBV7-7
CASGIAGITGELFF
>TRBJ1-2|TRBV28
CASLPGGGVMGYTF
>TRBJ1-5|TRBV28
CASSFARVYSNQPQHF
>TRBJ1-3|TRBV11-3
CASSAGQGASGNTIYF
>TRBJ1-2|TRBV25-1
CASSPQGVDGYTF
>TRBJ2-5|TRBV9
CASSPRDPQETQYF
>TRBJ2-3|TRBV5-1
CASSLAGGSADTQYF
>TRBJ2-5|TRBV7-3
CASSRAGAETQYF
>TRBJ2-3|TRBV18
CASSPPLSSTDTQYF
>TRBJ2-2|TRBV7-2
CASSLGGVRELFF
>NA|TRBV28
CASGLAGSYEQYF
>TRBJ2-1|TRBV11-2
CASSLRVRTISYNEQFF
>TRBJ1-1|TRBV29-1
CSVYQNTEAFF
>TRBJ2-7|TRBV6-5
CASSRSSGSWEQYF
>TRBJ2-5|TRBV5-1
CASATTGLWETQYF
>TRBJ2-7|TRBV30
CAWRVQGAYEQYF
>TRBJ1-1|TRBV20-1
CSPRVNTEAFF
>TRBJ2-7|TRBV7-2
CASSPGTSGNYEQYF
>TRBJ2-7|TRBV7-2
CASGWGKDYEQYF
>TRBJ2-3|TRBV30
CAWSARVADTQYF
>TRBJ1-1|TRBV27
CASSAFDAGTEAFF
>TRBJ1-6|TRBV10-3
CASRQAGSDSPLHF
>TRBJ1-2|TRBV6-5
CASRQPAVEYGYTF
>TRBJ2-3|TRBV4-3
CASSQDSRAYTDTQYF
>TRBJ1-1|TRBV5-6
CASSPLPGTPGRAFF
>TRBJ1-3|TRBV19
CASSPGTGRAGNTIYF
>TRBJ2-4|TRBV28
CASSNYIQYF
>TRBJ2-7|TRBV2
CASSEAGRGTTYEQYF
>TRBJ2-7|TRBV5-6
CASSSPTGEQYF